The source of this TCR beta chain is a study of Graves' ophthalmopathy and Graves' hyperthyroidism. Trimming stripped 6 bases from V and 8 bases from J, with 8 bases between. The CDR3 totals 11 residues. CDR1 and CDR2 (germline): MNHNS, SASEGT. The authors amplified TCR beta CDR3 regions, and they did so from RNA transcripts for repertoire sequencing. In the first round, RT-PCR was carried out with HTBI primers, and a multiplex PCR formed the second round. TCRdb reanalysed the multiplex PCR reads using MiXCR and keeps one entry per CDR3 protein. Among 170,000 or so distinct CDR3 sequences listed, less than 45% were seen once. This clonotype came up once.

V and J are TRBV6-1 and TRBJ1-3; D remains unclear. Sequencing was performed on peripheral blood. This TCR derives from a woman aged 40 to 50 with Graves' ophthalmopathy. The CDR3 DNA is TGTGCCAGCAGGACCGAGGACACCATATATTTT. This sequence encodes CASRTEDTIYF.